This T cell receptor beta chain was observed in a study of shared clonotypes between healthy human individuals. Study as a whole: Three plates were used per donor for CD4 naive, three for CD4 memory, two for CD8 naive and one for CD8 memory. Study outcomes and limitations: Rarefaction gave evidence that sorted-subset sequencing remained incomplete despite large depth.

Measured with immunoSEQ multiplex PCR; TCRdb has only the in-frame clones, and not every one. The table includes roughly 2.5 million clones, just over 90% detected once. A word on this clone: As yet, its antigen is unknown.

V shed 4 bases and J shed 9 bases, with 17 bases lying between them. Per the germline V gene, CDR1 is SEHNR and CDR2 is FQNEAQ (reference sequence). There are 14 residues in the CDR3. The source material was naive CD4+ T cells sorted from blood. Subset of the sample: CD45RA+ positively selected. This chain connects TRBV7-9 to TRBJ2-3; no definite D call. The receptor's source is a young man in good health. The DNA of the CDR3 is TGTGCCAGCAGCTCCAACGCCCCCGCGCGGACGCAGTATTTT. This sequence encodes CASSSNAPARTQYF. The complete variable domain, with remaining parts taken from reference TRBV7-9 and TRBJ2-3, reads DTGVSQNPRHKITKRGQNVTFRCDPISEHNRLYWYRQTLGQGPEFLTYFQNEAQLEKSRLLSDRFSAERPKGSFSTLEIQRTEQGDSAMYLCASSSNAPARTQYFGPGTRLTVL.